This record looks at one T cell receptor beta chain sequence and its context. Its matching antigen is unknown. The data were obtained in a study of vaccination effects on CD4 cells after COVID-19. Method: immunoSEQ multiplex PCR; TCRdb's copy keeps in-frame clones and lacks some. Of roughly 67,000 clones in the sample, 60% to 85% were seen once. This CDR3 spans 13 amino acids. Ahead of sequencing, the ViraFEST assay grew antigen-specific CD4+ T cells using viral peptide pools. Subsequent to roughly 10 days of culture, CD4+ T cells were isolated. Negative nucleocapsid antibody tests before and after vaccination confirmed no previous SARS-CoV-2 infection. Some 2 million PBMC were placed in each well, which was supplemented with roughly 9.1 IU/ml IL-2 and around 9.9 ug/ml peptides. On days 3 and 7, fresh IL-2 medium replaced half the medium.

The sequence was collected from a human donor who received a COVID-19 vaccine. This rearrangement joins TRBV21-1 to TRBJ2-5; the table's D call TRBD2 went unverified against the DNA. TRBV21-1 is a listed pseudogene. Sequencing used CD4+ T cells from PBMCs cultured with SARS-CoV-2 spike peptides, obtained before COVID-19 vaccination. CDR3 in amino acids: CASSKAREETQYF. The CDR3 nucleotides read TGTGCCAGCAGCAAAGCGCGGGAAGAGACCCAGTACTTC.